Shown below are 11 T cell receptor beta chains from a single sample sequenced in a study of human T cells and chemical hapten exposure. Time point described: patch test 3, about 24 weeks after DPC sensitization. Treatment meaning: therapeutic diphenylcyclopropenone sensitization with weekly scalp DPC. Each CDR3 protein is one row after TCRdb ran MiXCR on the RACE reads. This table holds 150,000 to 200,000 distinct CDR3 sequences, 28% found once. Sample: whole blood, taken in connection with sensitization to the hapten diphenylcyclopropenone (DPC). The receptors derive from a woman aged 18-29 years with alopecia areata. Some clones in this sample may be carry-over from other donors' samples.

This clonotype was seen only a few times. This chain links TRBV6-1 with TRBJ2-7; maybe TRBD1 (5 bases). Trimming shortened V by 5 bases and J by 7 bases, and 12 bases separated the two germline ends. From germline, CDR1 is MNHNS and CDR2 SASEGT. The CDR3 is 12 amino acids. CDR3 nucleotides: TGTGCCAGCAGTAAGGACACTTGGGAGCAGTACTTC. Its translation: CASSKDTWEQYF.

The V gene is TRBV9, the J gene TRBJ2-3; D gene ambiguous. The CDR3 has 12 residues. Germline V gives CDR1 SGDLS, CDR2 YYNGEE. The ends were cut back, 3 bases at V and 8 bases at J, with 10 bases in the middle. CDR3 loop: CASSASPVTQYF. CDR3 nucleotides: TGTGCCAGCAGCGCCTCCCCAGTTACGCAGTATTTT.

The chain combines TRBV6-5 with TRBJ1-1, with 10 bases lining up with TRBD1. Germline CDR1 MNHEY, CDR2 SVGAGI. This CDR3 region has 15 residues. J gave up 4 bases and V 6 bases, and 8 bases lay outside the gene matches. CDR3 sequence: CASSVMTGGITEAFF. The CDR3 bases are TGTGCCAGCAGCGTAATGACAGGGGGCATCACTGAAGCTTTCTTT.

V gene TRBV7-9 combines with J gene TRBJ1-5; D possibly corresponds to TRBD1 (5 bases). Germline V lookup: CDR1 SEHNR, CDR2 FQNEAQ (reference sequence). V lost 5 bases, J lost 6 bases, and 8 bases lay in between. This CDR3 has 12 residues. CDR3 residues: CASSAGPQPQHF. CDR3 in DNA: TGTGCCAGCAGCGCAGGGCCTCAGCCCCAGCATTTT. Based on the CDR3 plus reference TRBV7-9 and TRBJ1-5, the full variable domain is DTGVSQNPRHKITKRGQNVTFRCDPISEHNRLYWYRQTLGQGPEFLTYFQNEAQLEKSRLLSDRFSAERPKGSFSTLEIQRTEQGDSAMYLCASSAGPQPQHFGDGTRLSIL.

The V and J genes are TRBV20-1 and TRBJ2-2; TRBD2 matches at 9 bases. The CDR3 consists of 15 residues. The germline gives CDR1 DFQATT, CDR2 SNEGSKA (reference sequence). Trimming cost V 4 bases and J 7 bases; bases outside gene matches: 10. The CDR3 here is CSAIWRGGAIGELFF. CDR3 bases: TGCAGTGCTATCTGGCGGGGGGGGGCTATCGGGGAGCTGTTTTTT.

In its sample, this clonotype was seen once. The genes are TRBV29-1 and TRBJ1-1; D not certain. Germline CDR1 and CDR2: SQVTM and ANQGSEA. V shed 4 bases and J shed 0 bases, with 15 bases lying between them. The CDR3 is 15 amino acids. This CDR3 reads CSVVDTPIMNTEAFF. The CDR3, as DNA: TGCAGCGTTGTTGATACACCCATTATGAACACTGAAGCTTTCTTT.

The gene calls are TRBV29-1 and TRBJ2-1, with 9 bases identical to TRBD2. The CDR3 runs 15 residues. CDR1 SQVTM and CDR2 ANQGSEA come from the germline V gene. The V segment lost 3 bases and the J segment 0 bases; nucleotides outside the gene matches: 3. CDR3 protein: CSVDSGRTSYNEQFF. In DNA form, the CDR3 reads TGCAGCGTTGACAGCGGGAGGACCTCCTACAATGAGCAGTTCTTC.

In its sample, this clonotype was seen many times. The V and J genes are TRBV4-2 and TRBJ1-1, with D maybe TRBD1 (5 bases). The CDR3 has 14 amino acids. Trimming removed 6 bases at V and 0 bases at J, with 11 bases between. Germline assignment: CDR1 LGHNA and CDR2 YNFKEQ. The CDR3 DNA is TGTGCCAGCAGAACGGCCAGGGTGAACACTGAAGCTTTCTTT. Protein sequence: CASRTARVNTEAFF.

V is TRBV7-2 and J is TRBJ2-7; 10 bases line up with TRBD2. Per the germline V gene, CDR1 is SGHTA and CDR2 is FQGNSA. V shed 5 bases, J shed 8 bases, and the junction held 9 bases outside the gene matches. The CDR3 has 14 amino acids. The CDR3 coding sequence is TGTGCCAGCAGCACTACTAGCGGGATCGGTCAGCAGTACTTC. Its protein product is CASSTTSGIGQQYF. Full variable domain (rest looked up from reference TRBV7-2 and TRBJ2-7): GAGVSQSPSNKVTEKGKDVELRCDPISGHTALYWYRQSLGQGLEFLIYFQGNSAPDKSGLPSDRFSAERTGGSVSTLTIQRTQQEDSAVYLCASSTTSGIGQQYFGPGTRLTVT.

This clonotype came up a few times. The genes are TRBV18 and TRBJ2-7; 7 nucleotides align to TRBD1. V gave up 3 bases and J gave up 0 bases; unmatched junction bases: 8. Germline V gene sequence: CDR1 KGHSH, CDR2 LQKENI. CDR3 length: 16 residues. This CDR3 is CASSPEDRTLSYEQYF. DNA for the CDR3: TGTGCCAGCTCACCCGAGGACAGGACCCTCTCCTACGAGCAGTACTTC.

The genes are TRBV14 and TRBJ2-3, with 7 bases that match TRBD2. This CDR3 has 15 amino acids. CDR1 and CDR2 from the germline V gene are SGHDN and FVKESK. Trimming removed 0 bases from V and 4 bases from J; junction bases left unmatched: 4. The chain's CDR3 is CASSQERLAPDTQYF. For the CDR3, the DNA is TGTGCCAGCAGCCAAGAGAGACTAGCCCCAGATACGCAGTATTTT. Based on the CDR3 plus reference TRBV14 and TRBJ2-3, the full variable domain is EAGVTQFPSHSVIEKGQTVTLRCDPISGHDNLYWYRRVMGKEIKFLLHFVKESKQDESGMPNNRFLAERTGGTYSTLKVQPAELEDSGVYFCASSQERLAPDTQYFGPGTRLTVL.